Following are 27 T cell receptor beta chains from one sample sequenced in a study of blood T cells in healthy people across ages. Together with a sample-barcoded 5' primer, a J-beta primer mix was included in a second PCR lasting roughly 6 to 12 cycles. TCRdb reprocessed the 5' RACE reads with MiXCR, giving one entry per CDR3 protein. The repertoire consists of 800,000 to 900,000 distinct CDR3 sequences, with 55% to 65% occurring once and the leading ten covering approximately 30%. The sample taken for sequencing was blood. The receptors originated from a man between 25 and 39 years old in good health.

This clonotype occurred once. This chain connects TRBV13 to TRBJ2-1; D uncertain. Trimming stripped 2 bases from V and 8 bases from J, with 19 bases between. This CDR3 is built from 16 residues. The germline CDR1 and CDR2 sequences are PRHDT and FYEKMQ (reference sequence). The CDR3 here is CASSLREGMVIHEQFF. CDR3 sequence (DNA): TGTGCCAGCAGCTTAAGGGAAGGGATGGTGATACATGAGCAGTTCTTC.

J is TRBJ2-2 and V is TRBV10-3; the match to TRBD1 covers 7 bases. J was trimmed by 5 bases and V by 7 bases; bases with no gene match: 10. Germline V lookup: CDR1 ENHRY, CDR2 SYGVKD. This CDR3 contains 15 residues. The CDR3 DNA follows: TGTGCCATCAAGGAAGGCAGGGGGATGACCGGGGAGCTGTTTTTT. This gives the protein CAIKEGRGMTGELFF.

This clonotype was observed a single time. The chain has TRBV7-9 and TRBJ1-4; D perhaps matches TRBD1 (5 bases). V was clipped by 8 bases and J by 8 bases, with 15 bases between them. The CDR3 totals 13 residues. The germline gives CDR1 SEHNR, CDR2 FQNEAQ (reference sequence). In DNA form, the CDR3 reads TGTGCCAGCTTGGACACAACCGGCGAAAAACTGTTTTTT. This encodes CASLDTTGEKLFF.

The chain uses TRBV29-1 and TRBJ2-7; TRBD1 agrees at 9 bases. CDR1 is SQVTM, CDR2 ANQGSEA, per germline. The trim removed 5 bases at V and 3 bases at J, leaving 5 bases unmatched. This CDR3 comprises 13 residues. The CDR3 DNA reads as TGCAGCGTTACTCCGGGACAGGGCTACGAGCAGTACTTC. The encoded protein is CSVTPGQGYEQYF.

V is TRBV20-1 and J is TRBJ1-4, with TRBD1 matching 9 bases. The trim removed 1 base at V and 5 bases at J, leaving 5 bases unmatched. CDR3 length: 15 amino acids. Per the germline V gene, CDR1 is DFQATT and CDR2 is SNEGSKA (reference sequence). CDR3: CSARGTGGLNEKLFF. The DNA of the CDR3 is TGCAGTGCTAGAGGAACAGGGGGCCTAAATGAAAAACTGTTTTTT.

The chain has TRBV20-1 and TRBJ2-6; 9 bases map to TRBD2. The V segment lost 3 bases and the J segment 3 bases; nucleotides outside the gene matches: 9. The CDR3 has 17 residues. The germline gives CDR1 DFQATT, CDR2 SNEGSKA (reference sequence). The CDR3 protein is CSARELAGVYGANVLTF. CDR3 bases: TGCAGTGCTAGGGAATTAGCGGGGGTCTATGGGGCCAACGTCCTGACTTTC.

This clonotype was seen only a few times. Possible read error: a much larger clone is one base away. The chain carries TRBV24-1 and TRBJ2-1, with D unresolved. The J call may be faulty, since TRBJ2-7 better matches the DNA end. CDR1 is KGHDR and CDR2 is SFDVKD in the germline V gene. The CDR3 is made up of 14 amino acids. The CDR3 nucleotides read TGTGCCACCAGTGATTTCGGCAGGCGCAATGAGCAGTACTTC. Its translation is CATSDFGRRNEQYF.

This chain joins TRBV9 and TRBJ2-7; TRBD1 aligns across 10 bases. With V trimmed by 3 bases and J by 6 bases, 9 bases remained unmatched. Germline CDR1 is SGDLS and CDR2 is YYNGEE. This CDR3 is 15 amino acids long. CDR3 coding DNA: TGTGCCAGCAGCGCTACCGGGACAGGGGCTGGCGAGCAGTACTTC. Protein sequence: CASSATGTGAGEQYF.

The table lists this clonotype with a count of one. The chain employs TRBV7-9 and TRBJ2-7; 9 nucleotides agree with TRBD2. The CDR3 is made up of 13 amino acids. With 8 bases clipped from V and 4 bases from J, the junction kept 6 bases outside the gene matches. In germline, CDR1 is SEHNR, CDR2 FQNEAQ (reference sequence). CDR3 protein: CASDLAGDYEQYF. CDR3 DNA sequence: TGTGCCAGCGACTTAGCGGGAGATTACGAGCAGTACTTC.

A single count supports this clonotype. The V and J genes are TRBV5-1 and TRBJ2-7, with a weak D call TRBD2 (6 bases). The V and J ends lost 0 bases and 10 bases respectively, with 20 bases between them. Germline-derived CDR1 and CDR2 are SGHRS and YFSETQ. This CDR3 has 15 amino acids. The CDR3 DNA sequence: TGCGCCAGCAGCTTGGGGCCCGCGGGACCCTCAACCCAGTACTTC. Translating gives CASSLGPAGPSTQYF.

This clonotype was counted only a few times. The chain is built from TRBV27 and TRBJ2-3, with D perhaps being TRBD1 or TRBD2 (6 bases each). The V gene's germline CDR1 is MNHEY and CDR2 SMNVEV (reference sequence). Trimming removed 0 bases at V and 6 bases at J, with 13 bases between. This CDR3 comprises 15 residues. The CDR3 region has the DNA TGTGCCAGCAGTTTATCGATGGGGGGCGGGGATACGCAGTATTTT. Translation: CASSLSMGGGDTQYF.

This clonotype was picked up a small number of times. The chain couples TRBV6-5 to TRBJ2-4; D is unclear. This CDR3 has 13 residues. Germline V gene lookup returns CDR1 MNHEY and CDR2 SVGAGI. Trimming removed 5 bases from V and 8 bases from J, with 13 bases in between. As DNA, the CDR3 is TGTGCCAGCAGTACCGGGCCCGGAGACATTCAGTACTTC. Translating gives CASSTGPGDIQYF.

The CDR3 nucleotides read TGCAGCGTTGATGGACGGAGCACAGATACGCAGTATTTT. This codes for CSVDGRSTDTQYF. The gene calls are TRBV29-1 and TRBJ2-3; D not resolved. Trimming cost V 3 bases and J 0 bases, with 7 bases left between them. Germline CDR1 SQVTM, CDR2 ANQGSEA. This CDR3 has 13 amino acids.

The chain couples TRBV2 to TRBJ2-1, with D perhaps TRBD2 (5 bases). There are 16 residues in the CDR3. The V end lost 8 bases, the J end lost 2 bases, and 19 bases lay between the germline ends. Germline CDR1 reads SNHLY; CDR2 reads FYNNEI. Here the CDR3 reads CASGWERGLTYNEQFF. The CDR3 bases are TGTGCCAGCGGGTGGGAACGGGGTCTTACCTACAATGAGCAGTTCTTC.

This chain joins TRBV29-1 and TRBJ2-3; 8 nucleotides agree with TRBD1. Germline V gene data show CDR1 as SQVTM and CDR2 as ANQGSEA. This CDR3 comprises 13 residues. Trimming removed 5 bases from V and 5 bases from J; junction bases left unmatched: 6. This CDR3 is CSVPRTGQDTQYF. CDR3 coding DNA: TGCAGCGTTCCTCGGACAGGGCAAGATACGCAGTATTTT.

The chain joins TRBV4-2 to TRBJ1-3; 7 bases map to TRBD1. Germline values: CDR1 LGHNA, CDR2 YNFKEQ. The CDR3 runs 14 residues. The ends lost 4 bases at V and 2 bases at J; junction bases unmatched: 2. For the CDR3, the DNA is TGTGCCAGCAGCCCAGGGACAGCTGGAAACACCATATATTTT. Protein product: CASSPGTAGNTIYF.

The J gene is TRBJ1-6, the V gene TRBV4-2; perhaps TRBD1 as D (5 bases). The germline V gene encodes CDR1 LGHNA and CDR2 YNFKEQ. There are 15 residues in the CDR3. V lost 4 bases and J 6 bases, leaving 13 bases between the germline ends. CDR3 loop: CASSLWDLGNSPLHF. In nucleotides, the CDR3 is TGTGCCAGCAGCCTCTGGGACCTAGGTAATTCACCCCTCCACTTT.

The CDR3 region is CATSGIGSNYGYTF. DNA of the CDR3: TGTGCCACCAGTGGTATCGGATCTAACTATGGCTACACCTTC. The V and J genes are TRBV24-1 and TRBJ1-2; D ambiguous. The CDR3 has 14 residues. Deletions cut 5 bases from V and 0 bases from J, with 9 bases between. CDR1 is KGHDR, CDR2 SFDVKD, per germline.

A word on this clonotype: A read error may produce the germline difference seen at one junction end. The rearrangement uses TRBV28 and TRBJ2-1; D is possibly TRBD1 (6 bases). There are 18 residues in the CDR3. Germline CDR1 is MDHEN and CDR2 is SYDVKM. CDR3: CARARNPLRSGDDNEQFF. CDR3 in DNA: TGTGCCAGGGCGCGAAACCCCTTGAGATCAGGGGATGACAATGAGCAATTCTTC.

V gene TRBV12-3 or TRBV12-4 combines with J gene TRBJ2-3; D is undetermined. The CDR3 is made up of 15 amino acids. Deletions cut 6 bases from V and 5 bases from J, with 18 bases between. CDR3 sequence reads: CASRDVGLVEDTQYF. The CDR3 DNA is TGTGCCAGCAGGGACGTAGGCCTAGTCGAAGATACGCAGTATTTT.

This sequence joins TRBV10-3 and TRBJ2-7, with D perhaps assigned TRBD1 or TRBD2 (5 bases each). V was cut by 6 bases and J by 1 base, with 16 bases left in between. CDR1 is ENHRY and CDR2 is SYGVKD in the germline V gene. This CDR3 is built from 15 residues. The CDR3 nucleotides read TGTGCCATCAGAGTTAATGGGGACGGTTCCTACGAGCAGTACTTC. It yields the protein CAIRVNGDGSYEQYF.

V is TRBV20-1 and J is TRBJ2-7, with unresolved D. V lost 4 bases, J lost 0 bases, and 7 bases lay in between. CDR1 DFQATT and CDR2 SNEGSKA come from the germline V gene (reference sequence). The CDR3 covers 12 residues. For the CDR3, the DNA is TGCAGTGCTATGGAGAACTCCTACGAGCAGTACTTC. Protein: CSAMENSYEQYF.

V gene TRBV6-1 combines with J gene TRBJ2-5; D unclear. Deletions cut 3 bases from V and 11 bases from J, with 10 bases between. The CDR3 covers 11 residues. Germline assignment: CDR1 MNHNS and CDR2 SASEGT. CDR3 amino acids: CASSDIYGQYF. CDR3 coding DNA: TGTGCCAGCAGTGATATCTACGGGCAGTACTTC.

The V call is TRBV7-2, the J call TRBJ2-7; either TRBD1 or TRBD2 may fit D (5 bases each). V dropped 1 base and J dropped 5 bases, with 9 bases sitting between them. From germline, CDR1 is SGHTA and CDR2 FQGNSA. The CDR3 length is 13 residues. The CDR3 coding sequence is TGTGCCAGCAGCTTAGTGGGGCGGGACGAGCAGTACTTC. Its translation is CASSLVGRDEQYF.

The rearrangement joins TRBV4-2 to TRBJ2-1, with D maybe TRBD2 (6 bases). The CDR3 runs 15 residues. The V gene's germline CDR1 is LGHNA and CDR2 YNFKEQ. V was pared by 4 bases and J by 1 base, with 11 bases between. The CDR3 here is CASSPQEGSYNEQFF. The CDR3, as DNA: TGTGCCAGCAGCCCCCAGGAGGGGTCCTACAATGAGCAGTTCTTC.

The V and J genes are TRBV12-3 or TRBV12-4 and TRBJ2-5; TRBD1 might be the D (6 bases). The CDR3 consists of 13 residues. V lost 5 bases, J lost 4 bases, and 11 bases lay in between. The CDR3 spells CASSTGSGETQYF. CDR3 DNA: TGTGCCAGCAGTACAGGGAGTGGAGAGACCCAGTACTTC.

The chain links TRBV28 to TRBJ2-5; D not certain. The better agreement between TRBJ2-7 and the DNA end casts doubt on the J call. The CDR3 totals 14 residues. CDR1 and CDR2 (germline): MDHEN, SYDVKM. In nucleotides, the CDR3 is TGTGCCAGCAGTTTAGGGCGCAGTCCCTACGAGCAGTACTTC. This translates into CASSLGRSPYEQYF.